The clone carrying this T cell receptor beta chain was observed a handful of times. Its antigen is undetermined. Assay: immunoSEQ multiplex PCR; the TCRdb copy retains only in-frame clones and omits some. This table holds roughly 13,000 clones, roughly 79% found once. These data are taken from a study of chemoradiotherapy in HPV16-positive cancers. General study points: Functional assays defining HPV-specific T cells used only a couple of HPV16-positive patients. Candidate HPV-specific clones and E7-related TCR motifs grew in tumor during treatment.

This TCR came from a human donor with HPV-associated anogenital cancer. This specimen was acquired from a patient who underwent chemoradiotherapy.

CDR3 in DNA: TGTGCCAGCTCACCCTTTGGACTAGCGGGAATCTACGAGCAGTACTTC. Translation gives CASSPFGLAGIYEQYF. This rearrangement joins TRBV18 to TRBJ2-7; 12 nucleotides agree with TRBD2. The CDR3 spans 16 residues. V shed 3 bases, J shed 3 bases, and the junction held 6 bases outside the gene matches. The germline CDR1 and CDR2 sequences are KGHSH and LQKENI.